This T cell receptor beta chain is drawn from a study of blood T cells in healthy people across ages. Study observations and caveats: TCR beta diversity per million T cells fell roughly linearly with age. Higher diversity and more naive CD4+ cells were features of long-lived donors, compared to aged donors.

Together with a sample-barcoded 5' primer, a J-beta primer mix was included in a second PCR lasting roughly 6 to 12 cycles. TCRdb analysed the 5' RACE reads with MiXCR anew, one entry per CDR3 protein. This sample yields over a million distinct CDR3 sequences, of which 35% to 45% are seen a single time; about 3.8% belongs to the top ten. Healthy Russian Caucasian donors spanned ages about 6 to 90 years. Total RNA, at least 5 micrograms per sample, came from PBMCs. Turning to this clonotype: The antigen remains undetermined. The junction does not match germline at one end; this may be a read error.

This TCR was recovered from a woman between 18 and 29 years old in good health. The source material was blood.

CDR3: CAGSLRGVGTETQYF. CDR3 DNA: TGTGCCGGCAGCTTAAGGGGTGTAGGGACGGAGACCCAGTACTTC. The rearrangement links TRBV7-9 to TRBJ2-5; the D call may be TRBD1 or TRBD2 (5 bases each). Germline CDR1 is SEHNR and CDR2 is FQNEAQ (reference sequence). The CDR3 totals 15 residues.